One and the same sample provided the 27 T cell receptor beta chains below, sequenced in a study of blood T cell repertoires in COVID-19 (TCRdb year 2020). Library preparation used the immunoSEQ multiplex PCR assay. TCRdb took over this immuneACCESS table, retaining in-frame rearrangements with V and J assigned. Such tables are incomplete; in checked studies, under half of the missing clones stem from an unresolved V gene, and the remainder is unexplained. For this sample the table gives 450,000 or so clones, of which around nine tenths were detected only once. The ten biggest clones cover about 1.4% of the sample. Sequencing used peripheral blood. The receptors here all came from a woman aged 40 to 50 with COVID-19, enrolled during active disease.

This clone came up a few times. V and J are TRBV19 and TRBJ2-7; D is unresolved. The CDR3 is 13 residues long. CDR1 and CDR2 from the germline V gene are LNHDA and SQIVND (reference sequence). Trimming took off 5 bases at V and 6 bases at J, with 14 bases between the two ends. The CDR3 is CASSETVGREQYF. In DNA, the CDR3 is TGTGCCAGTAGTGAAACAGTGGGTCGCGAGCAGTACTTC.

The rearrangement links TRBV24-1 to TRBJ2-7, with TRBD2 identical over 8 bases. The CDR3 sequence is 13 residues long. Per the germline V gene, CDR1 is KGHDR and CDR2 is SFDVKD. V lost 11 bases and J lost 6; bases outside the gene matches: 11. CDR3 DNA sequence: TGTGCCATACAAGGCGGGGGGCTCTCCGAGCAGTACTTC. Its translation is CAIQGGGLSEQYF.

This clone turned up a few times. The genes are TRBV5-1 and TRBJ2-5, with 9 bases fitting TRBD2. The CDR3 covers 16 residues. V dropped 2 bases and J dropped 5; count of bases not matched to a gene: 10. The V gene's germline CDR1 is SGHRS and CDR2 YFSETQ. The CDR3 DNA reads as TGCGCCAGCAGCTTACCCCTAGCGGGGTTCTGGGAGACCCAGTACTTC. It specifies CASSLPLAGFWETQYF.

This sequence joins TRBV3-1 (or the pseudogene TRBV3-2) and TRBJ1-4; D possibly corresponds to TRBD1 (6 bases). The CDR3 covers 16 residues. Trimming pared 4 bases from V and 4 bases from J, leaving 16 bases between. Looked up from germline, CDR1 is LGHDT and CDR2 is YNNKEL (reference sequence). The CDR3 reads CASSPSDRRINEKLFF. CDR3 in DNA: TGTGCCAGCAGCCCAAGCGACAGGAGGATTAATGAAAAACTGTTTTTT.

The chain is built from TRBV6-4 and TRBJ1-5; D unresolved. The CDR3 is made up of 15 amino acids. Germline loops: CDR1 MRHNA, CDR2 SNTAGT. V was trimmed by 3 bases and J by 4 bases, leaving 13 bases between them. The CDR3 loop reads CASSEFYSANQPQHF. CDR3 bases: TGTGCCAGCAGTGAGTTTTACAGTGCGAATCAGCCCCAGCATTTT.

The V call is TRBV3-1 (or the pseudogene TRBV3-2), the J call TRBJ2-2; TRBD2 matches 7 bases. The J segment lost 6 bases and the V segment lost 4 bases, leaving 5 bases of the junction unmatched. This CDR3 has 14 amino acids. Germline CDR1 is LGHDT and CDR2 is YNNKEL (reference sequence). Here the CDR3 reads CASSRGGFPGELFF. The CDR3 DNA reads as TGTGCCAGCAGCCGGGGGGGGTTCCCCGGGGAGCTGTTTTTT.

A single count supports this clone. The chain combines TRBV13 with TRBJ1-1, with D perhaps TRBD1 (6 bases). Between the trimmed V and J ends, which lost 5 bases and 5 bases, there was a span of 21 bases. Germline lookup yields CDR1 PRHDT and CDR2 FYEKMQ (reference sequence). CDR3 length: 16 residues. The CDR3 here is CASSPPLRGGRTEAFF. The CDR3 DNA follows: TGTGCCAGCAGCCCTCCCCTTAGGGGGGGAAGGACTGAAGCTTTCTTT.

The chain uses TRBV7-2 and TRBJ1-5, with TRBD1 as a possible D gene (6 bases). CDR3 length equals 15 residues. Trimming pared 0 bases from V and 6 bases from J, leaving 12 bases between. Germline lookup yields CDR1 SGHTA and CDR2 FQGNSA. The CDR3 is CASSLAAGVSQPQHF. CDR3 sequence (DNA): TGTGCCAGCAGCTTAGCCGCAGGGGTAAGTCAGCCCCAGCATTTT. Combining the CDR3 with reference TRBV7-2 and TRBJ1-5 gives the whole variable domain GAGVSQSPSNKVTEKGKDVELRCDPISGHTALYWYRQSLGQGLEFLIYFQGNSAPDKSGLPSDRFSAERTGGSVSTLTIQRTQQEDSAVYLCASSLAAGVSQPQHFGDGTRLSIL.

The gene calls are TRBV28 and TRBJ1-2; 10 bases line up with TRBD1. Germline CDR1 MDHEN, CDR2 SYDVKM. The CDR3 totals 15 residues. Trimming cost V 5 bases and J 4 bases; bases outside gene matches: 7. The chain's CDR3 is CASSTGTGVIYGYTF. The CDR3 coding sequence is TGTGCCAGCAGTACCGGGACAGGGGTAATCTATGGCTACACCTTC.

V gene TRBV20-1 combines with J gene TRBJ2-5; 12 nucleotides line up with TRBD2. Germline CDR1 reads DFQATT; CDR2 reads SNEGSKA (reference sequence). The CDR3 covers 15 residues. After removal of 3 bases from V and 1 base from J, the junction contained 3 bases not matched to a gene. The CDR3 nucleotides read TGCAGTGCTAGTCTACTAGCGGGAGGCCAAGAGACCCAGTACTTC. It encodes CSASLLAGGQETQYF.

The chain recombines TRBV28 with TRBJ2-1; possibly TRBD2 for D (5 bases). Germline lookup yields CDR1 MDHEN and CDR2 SYDVKM. CDR3 size: 13 residues. With 6 bases removed from V and 10 bases from J, the gap between germline ends came to 16 bases. The CDR3 DNA sequence: TGTGCCAGCAGCAACTACCGGGGAAGGGAGCAGTTCTTC. It is translated as CASSNYRGREQFF.

The chain is built from TRBV30 and TRBJ1-6, with D uncertain. V was cut by 2 bases and J by 0 bases, with 8 bases left in between. The germline CDR1 and CDR2 sequences are GTSNPN and SVGIG (reference sequence). The CDR3 is made up of 15 amino acids. The CDR3 reads CAWSYSVSYNSPLHF. Here the CDR3 DNA reads TGTGCCTGGAGTTATTCGGTCTCCTATAATTCACCCCTCCACTTT.

Concerning this clone itself: One end of the junction fails to match germline, which may point to a read error. The chain carries TRBV19 and TRBJ1-1; TRBD1 aligns across 8 bases. CDR1 is LNHDA and CDR2 is SQIVND in the germline V gene (reference sequence). The CDR3 extends over 13 amino acids. The DNA of the CDR3 is TGTGCCAGTAGTATAGATCGGGGTGGGACAGGCTTCTTC. Translated: CASSIDRGGTGFF.

The V call is TRBV18, the J call TRBJ2-6; 7 bases align to TRBD1. This CDR3 has 15 amino acids. The V segment lost 6 bases and the J segment 3 bases; nucleotides outside the gene matches: 5. In germline, CDR1 is KGHSH, CDR2 LQKENI. CDR3: CASSQGEGGANVLTF. CDR3 nucleotides: TGTGCCAGCTCCCAGGGGGAAGGTGGGGCCAACGTCCTGACTTTC.

The rearrangement links TRBV11-3 to TRBJ2-1; 8 bases are a match to TRBD2. Germline V gene sequence: CDR1 SGHNT, CDR2 YENEEA. There are 15 residues in the CDR3. V lost 5 bases and J lost 6; bases outside the gene matches: 9. CDR3 coding DNA: TGTGCCAGCAGCCTTGGACTAGCTGACGTCAATGAGCAGTTCTTC. Its protein product is CASSLGLADVNEQFF.

This chain uses TRBV7-9 with TRBJ2-5; the D is unclear. Trimming took off 4 bases at V and 5 bases at J, with 20 bases between the two ends. From germline, CDR1 is SEHNR and CDR2 FQNEAQ (reference sequence). The CDR3 loop spans 16 amino acids. CDR3 nucleotide sequence: TGTGCCAGCAGCTCCAACCCGATTGCACTGATGGAGACCCAGTACTTC. It codes for CASSSNPIALMETQYF. The complete variable domain, with remaining parts taken from reference TRBV7-9 and TRBJ2-5, reads DTGVSQNPRHKITKRGQNVTFRCDPISEHNRLYWYRQTLGQGPEFLTYFQNEAQLEKSRLLSDRFSAERPKGSFSTLEIQRTEQGDSAMYLCASSSNPIALMETQYFGPGTRLLVL.

The chain uses TRBV28 and TRBJ1-4; possibly TRBD1 for D (5 bases). Trimming shortened V by 5 bases and J by 5 bases, and 15 bases separated the two germline ends. The CDR3 runs 15 residues. In germline, CDR1 is MDHEN, CDR2 SYDVKM. This CDR3 is CASSPMPGGNEKLFF. CDR3 coding DNA: TGTGCCAGCAGTCCTATGCCCGGGGGAAATGAAAAACTGTTTTTT. Complete variable domain (other parts from reference TRBV28 and TRBJ1-4): DVKVTQSSRYLVKRTGEKVFLECVQDMDHENMFWYRQDPGLGLRLIYFSYDVKMKEKGDIPEGYSVSREKKERFSLILESASTNQTSMYLCASSPMPGGNEKLFFGSGTQLSVL.

V usage is TRBV4-1 and J usage is TRBJ1-4; tentatively, D is TRBD1 (5 bases). Trimming took 2 bases from V and 8 from J, leaving 15 bases between them. The CDR3 sequence is 15 residues long. CDR1 is MGHRA and CDR2 is YSYEKL in the germline V gene. The CDR3 loop is CASSQKGPPEEKLFF. The CDR3 DNA reads as TGCGCCAGCAGCCAAAAGGGGCCCCCAGAGGAAAAACTGTTTTTT.

Only one count was recorded for this clone. V is TRBV25-1 and J is TRBJ2-6; D might be TRBD1 (6 bases). Germline lookup yields CDR1 MGHDK and CDR2 SYGVNS. Trimming cost V 7 bases and J 2 bases, with 6 bases left between them. The CDR3 spans 13 residues. The CDR3 is CASKGAGANVLTF. The CDR3 region has the DNA TGTGCCAGCAAGGGGGCTGGGGCCAACGTCCTGACTTTC.

The chain has TRBV19 and TRBJ2-3; the match to TRBD1 covers 8 bases. The CDR3 totals 16 residues. Per the germline V gene, CDR1 is LNHDA and CDR2 is SQIVND (reference sequence). Unmatched junction bases numbered 12, after V lost 6 bases and J lost 4 bases. The chain's CDR3 is CASRGPRTGTPDTQYF. The CDR3 DNA is TGTGCCAGTAGGGGTCCGCGGACAGGGACCCCAGATACGCAGTATTTT.

V and J are TRBV18 and TRBJ2-7, with no clear D. Per germline, CDR1 KGHSH and CDR2 LQKENI. V was cut by 5 bases and J by 0 bases, with 5 bases left in between. This CDR3 comprises 12 residues. CDR3 sequence reads: CASSSRSYEQYF. The CDR3 DNA follows: TGTGCCAGCTCATCCCGCTCCTACGAGCAGTACTTC.

The V and J genes are TRBV5-6 and TRBJ1-2; TRBD1 is a possible D gene (6 bases). V was trimmed by 4 bases and J by 5 bases, leaving 24 bases between them. The CDR3 runs to 17 residues. Germline CDR1 SGHDT, CDR2 YYEEEE. The CDR3 sequence is CASSTGVGTQGGYGYTF. Here the CDR3 DNA reads TGTGCCAGCAGCACTGGGGTCGGGACACAAGGAGGATATGGCTACACCTTC.

J is TRBJ1-4 and V is TRBV5-6, with TRBD1 matching 8 bases. CDR1 and CDR2 from the germline V gene are SGHDT and YYEEEE. The CDR3 length is 14 residues. Germline trimming cut 0 bases from V and 9 bases from J; bases unmatched to any gene: 4. The CDR3, as DNA: TGTGCCAGCAGCTTGGGGACAGGGTGGAAAAAACTGTTTTTT. This gives the protein CASSLGTGWKKLFF.

The chain employs TRBV27 and TRBJ2-3; possibly TRBD1 for D (6 bases). This CDR3 comprises 17 residues. V lost 3 bases and J 5 bases, leaving 21 bases between the germline ends. CDR1 is MNHEY and CDR2 is SMNVEV in the germline V gene (reference sequence). The CDR3 is CASSFSGDRSPRDTQYF. In nucleotides, the CDR3 is TGTGCCAGCAGTTTCTCAGGGGACCGCTCCCCCAGAGATACGCAGTATTTT.

The table lists this clone with a few counts. The chain recombines TRBV19 with TRBJ2-1; D remains unclear. With 5 bases removed from V and 3 bases from J, the gap between germline ends came to 8 bases. Germline loops: CDR1 LNHDA, CDR2 SQIVND (reference sequence). The length of the CDR3 is 13 residues. The CDR3 DNA follows: TGTGCCAGTAGTCTTAATCGCTACAATGAGCAGTTCTTC. It codes for CASSLNRYNEQFF. The whole variable domain, filled in from reference TRBV19 and TRBJ2-1, reads DGGITQSPKYLFRKEGQNVTLSCEQNLNHDAMYWYRQDPGQGLRLIYYSQIVNDFQKGDIAEGYSVSREKKESFPLTVTSAQKNPTAFYLCASSLNRYNEQFFGPGTRLTVL.

V gene TRBV19 combines with J gene TRBJ1-5; TRBD1 matches at 9 bases. Germline-derived CDR1 and CDR2 are LNHDA and SQIVND (reference sequence). This CDR3 has 15 residues. The ends lost 7 bases at V and 6 bases at J; junction bases unmatched: 10. The CDR3 protein is CASKMRDREFQPQHF. For the CDR3, the DNA is TGTGCCAGTAAAATGCGGGACAGGGAATTTCAGCCCCAGCATTTT.

The rearrangement joins TRBV7-2 to TRBJ1-4; 7 bases line up with TRBD1. This CDR3 has 13 amino acids. Germline-derived CDR1 and CDR2 are SGHTA and FQGNSA. J gave up 2 bases and V 8 bases, and 2 bases lay outside the gene matches. The CDR3 DNA is TGTGCCAGCGGACAGGTTACTAATGAAAAACTGTTTTTT. Protein: CASGQVTNEKLFF.